These T cell receptor beta chains were read from a single sample in a study of blood T cell repertoires in COVID-19. The method was immunoSEQ multiplex PCR; TCRdb's version includes in-frame clones alone and lacks a portion of them. The data contain roughly 300,000 clones, approximately 90% of them singletons. Source material: peripheral blood. The receptors originated from a woman in her twenties or thirties with COVID-19, enrolled during active disease. Each CDR3 is given with its conserved first and last residue. D genes are given only for firm matches. Only part of the rows carry a size: once, few, many, or a class if the clone is expanded.

j_call d_call clone_size v_call cdr3_aa cdr3_nt
TRBJ2-1 TRBD2 . TRBV11-2 CASTRTSGVYNEQFF TGTGCCAGCACCCGAACTAGCGGGGTCTACAATGAGCAGTTCTTC
TRBJ1-6 . once TRBV11-2 CASRSEGRGYNSPLHF TGTGCCAGCAGATCGGAGGGCAGAGGATATAATTCACCCCTCCACTTT
TRBJ2-7 TRBD1 . TRBV7-8 CASSLAWTGYEQYF TGTGCCAGCAGCTTAGCGTGGACAGGTTACGAGCAGTACTTC
TRBJ2-7 TRBD1 . TRBV3-1/TRBV3-2 CASSQLRAGGPYEQYF TGTGCCAGCAGCCAATTACGGGCAGGGGGCCCCTACGAGCAGTACTTC
TRBJ2-6 TRBD1 once TRBV11-2 CATSTGVGANVLTF TGTGCCACCTCTACAGGGGTCGGGGCCAACGTCCTGACTTTC
TRBJ2-1 . . TRBV15 CATSRDLLPGEQFF TGTGCCACCAGCAGAGACCTGTTACCGGGAGAGCAGTTCTTC
TRBJ2-7 TRBD1 . TRBV7-8 CASSPEVAGGSYEQYF TGTGCCAGCAGCCCAGAGGTGGCAGGGGGCTCCTACGAGCAGTACTTC
TRBJ2-1 TRBD2 once TRBV28 CASSPSGAPLRNEQFF TGTGCCAGCAGCCCCAGCGGGGCCCCGCTTCGTAATGAGCAGTTCTTC
TRBJ2-7 . . TRBV12-2 CASRSRTSGKYEQYF TGTGCAAGTCGCTCCCGGACTAGCGGGAAGTACGAGCAGTACTTC
TRBJ1-3 . . TRBV7-3 CASSQTAFGNTIYF TGTGCCAGCAGCCAGACAGCGTTTGGAAACACCATATATTTT
TRBJ1-1 . . TRBV7-2 CASTLDRVGNTEAFF TGTGCCAGCACTCTAGACCGGGTAGGGAACACTGAAGCTTTCTTT
TRBJ1-3 . . TRBV18 CASSPPPGTGNTIYF TGTGCCAGCTCACCACCGCCAGGTACCGGAAACACCATATATTTT